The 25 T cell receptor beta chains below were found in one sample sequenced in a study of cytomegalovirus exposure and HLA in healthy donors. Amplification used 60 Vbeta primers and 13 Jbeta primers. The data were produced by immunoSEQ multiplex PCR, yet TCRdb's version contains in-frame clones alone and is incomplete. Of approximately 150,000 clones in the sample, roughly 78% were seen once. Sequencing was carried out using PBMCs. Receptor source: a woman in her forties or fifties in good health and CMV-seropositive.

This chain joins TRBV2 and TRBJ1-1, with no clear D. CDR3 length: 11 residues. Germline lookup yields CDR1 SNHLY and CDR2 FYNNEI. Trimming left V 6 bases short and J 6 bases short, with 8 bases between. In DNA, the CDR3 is TGTGCCAGCAGGCGCGGGGCTGAAGCTTTCTTT. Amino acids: CASRRGAEAFF.

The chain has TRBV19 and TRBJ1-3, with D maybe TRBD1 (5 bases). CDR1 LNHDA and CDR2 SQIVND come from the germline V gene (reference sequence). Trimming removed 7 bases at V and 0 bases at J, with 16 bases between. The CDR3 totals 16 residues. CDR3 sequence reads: CASTPQGVFSGNTIYF. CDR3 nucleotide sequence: TGTGCCAGTACCCCTCAGGGCGTTTTCTCTGGAAACACCATATATTTT.

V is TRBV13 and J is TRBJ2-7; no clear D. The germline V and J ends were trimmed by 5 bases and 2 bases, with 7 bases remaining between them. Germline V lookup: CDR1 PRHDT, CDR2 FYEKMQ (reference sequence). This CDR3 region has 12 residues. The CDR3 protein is CASSPSPYEQYF. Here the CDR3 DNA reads TGTGCCAGCAGCCCCTCTCCCTACGAGCAGTACTTC.

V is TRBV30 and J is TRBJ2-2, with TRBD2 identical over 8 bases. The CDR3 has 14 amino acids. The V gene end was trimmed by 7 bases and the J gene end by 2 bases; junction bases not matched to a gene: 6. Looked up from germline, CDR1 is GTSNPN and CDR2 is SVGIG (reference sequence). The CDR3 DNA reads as TGTGCCTTGTCTCGGGGGGGAAACACCGGGGAGCTGTTTTTT. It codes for CALSRGGNTGELFF.

The CDR3 coding sequence is TGTGCCAGCAGCAAAGTAAGAGGTAGCGGGGGGTTCACAGATACGCAGTATTTT. It translates to CASSKVRGSGGFTDTQYF. The V gene is TRBV21-1, the J gene TRBJ2-3; TRBD2 is the table's D call and was not checked against the DNA. TRBV21-1 is tagged as a pseudogene. The CDR3 covers 18 residues.

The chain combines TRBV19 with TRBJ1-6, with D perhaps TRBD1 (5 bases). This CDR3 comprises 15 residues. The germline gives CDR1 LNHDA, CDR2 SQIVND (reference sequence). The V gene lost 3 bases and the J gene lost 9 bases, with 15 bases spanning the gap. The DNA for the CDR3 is TGTGCCAGTAGTATCAAGGGTGGGGCCGCTTCACCCCTCCACTTT. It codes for CASSIKGGAASPLHF.

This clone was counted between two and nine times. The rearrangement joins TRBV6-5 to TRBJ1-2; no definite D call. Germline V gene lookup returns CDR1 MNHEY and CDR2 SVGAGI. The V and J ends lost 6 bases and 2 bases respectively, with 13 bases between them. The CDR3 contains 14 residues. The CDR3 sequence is CASRLHILNYGYTF. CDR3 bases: TGTGCCAGCAGATTACATATTCTCAACTATGGCTACACCTTC.

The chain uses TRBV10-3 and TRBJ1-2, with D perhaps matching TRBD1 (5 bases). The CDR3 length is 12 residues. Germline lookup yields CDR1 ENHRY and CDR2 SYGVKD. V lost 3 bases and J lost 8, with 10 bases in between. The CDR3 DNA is TGTGCCATCAGTGACAGGGCAAGCGGCTACACCTTC. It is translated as CAISDRASGYTF.

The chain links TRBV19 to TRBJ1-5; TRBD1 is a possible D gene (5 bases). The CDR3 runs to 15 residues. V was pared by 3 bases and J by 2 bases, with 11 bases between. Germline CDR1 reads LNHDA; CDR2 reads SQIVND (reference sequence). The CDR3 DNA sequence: TGTGCCAGTAGTATGGGGGGAGTGGGCAATCAGCCCCAGCATTTT. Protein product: CASSMGGVGNQPQHF.

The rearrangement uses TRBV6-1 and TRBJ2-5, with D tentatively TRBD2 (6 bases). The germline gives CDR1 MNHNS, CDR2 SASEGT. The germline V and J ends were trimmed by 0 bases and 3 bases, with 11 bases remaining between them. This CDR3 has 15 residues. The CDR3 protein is CASSEAEWREETQYF. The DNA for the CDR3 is TGTGCCAGCAGTGAAGCTGAATGGAGGGAAGAGACCCAGTACTTC.

The chain's CDR3 is CAWSLAQGAGTGELFF. CDR3 nucleotide sequence: TGTGCCTGGAGTCTTGCGCAGGGGGCGGGCACCGGGGAGCTGTTTTTT. The chain couples TRBV30 to TRBJ2-2; 8 nucleotides line up with TRBD1. The CDR3 is 16 residues long. Germline trimming cut 2 bases from V and 4 bases from J; bases unmatched to any gene: 9. Germline values: CDR1 GTSNPN, CDR2 SVGIG (reference sequence).

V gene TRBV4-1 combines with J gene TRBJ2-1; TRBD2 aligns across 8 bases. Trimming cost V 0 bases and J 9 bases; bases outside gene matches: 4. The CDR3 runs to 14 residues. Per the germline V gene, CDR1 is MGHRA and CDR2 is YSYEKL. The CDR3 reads CASSQDGTSGEQFF. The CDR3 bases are TGCGCCAGCAGCCAAGATGGAACTAGCGGTGAGCAGTTCTTC.

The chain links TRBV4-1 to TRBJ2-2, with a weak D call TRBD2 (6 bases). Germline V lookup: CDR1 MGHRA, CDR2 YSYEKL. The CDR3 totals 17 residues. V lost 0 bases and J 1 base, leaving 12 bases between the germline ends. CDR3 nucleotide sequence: TGCGCCAGCAGCCAAGAAGGGCGGCGGGGGAACACCGGGGAGCTGTTTTTT. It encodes CASSQEGRRGNTGELFF.

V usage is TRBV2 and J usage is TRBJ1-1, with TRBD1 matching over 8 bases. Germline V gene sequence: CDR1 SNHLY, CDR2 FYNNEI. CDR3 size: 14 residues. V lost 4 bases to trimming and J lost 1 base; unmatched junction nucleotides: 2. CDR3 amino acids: CASSGQGPNTEAFF. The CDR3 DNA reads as TGTGCCAGCAGTGGACAGGGGCCGAACACTGAAGCTTTCTTT.

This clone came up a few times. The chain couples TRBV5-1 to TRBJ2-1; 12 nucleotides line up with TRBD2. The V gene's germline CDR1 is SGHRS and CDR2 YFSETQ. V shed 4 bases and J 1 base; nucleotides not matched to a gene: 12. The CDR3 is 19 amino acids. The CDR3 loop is CASSLRRLAGGQSYNEQFF. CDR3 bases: TGCGCCAGCAGCCTACGCAGGCTAGCGGGGGGGCAGTCCTACAATGAGCAGTTCTTC. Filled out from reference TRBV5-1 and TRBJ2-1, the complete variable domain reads KAGVTQTPRYLIKTRGQQVTLSCSPISGHRSVSWYQQTPGQGLQFLFEYFSETQRNKGNFPGRFSGRQFSNSRSEMNVSTLELGDSALYLCASSLRRLAGGQSYNEQFFGPGTRLTVL.

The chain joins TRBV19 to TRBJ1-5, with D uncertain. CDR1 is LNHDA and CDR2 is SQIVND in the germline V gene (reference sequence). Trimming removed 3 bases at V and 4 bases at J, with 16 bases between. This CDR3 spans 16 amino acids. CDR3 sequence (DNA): TGTGCCAGTAGTATGGATCTCCCCGGAGGGAATCAGCCCCAGCATTTT. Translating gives CASSMDLPGGNQPQHF.

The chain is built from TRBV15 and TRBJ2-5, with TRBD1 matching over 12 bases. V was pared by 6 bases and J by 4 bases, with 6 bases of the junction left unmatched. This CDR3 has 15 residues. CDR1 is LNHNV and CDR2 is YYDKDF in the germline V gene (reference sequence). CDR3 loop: CATSPGQGAAETQYF. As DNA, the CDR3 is TGTGCCACCAGTCCGGGACAGGGGGCTGCAGAGACCCAGTACTTC.

The CDR3 region is CASSVVRGGNTIYF. In nucleotides, the CDR3 is TGTGCCAGCAGCGTCGTCAGGGGAGGAAACACCATATATTTT. The chain carries TRBV6-5 and TRBJ1-3; TRBD1 is a possible D gene (6 bases). Deletions cut 6 bases from V and 4 bases from J, with 13 bases between. CDR1 and CDR2 from the germline V gene are MNHEY and SVGAGI. The CDR3 length is 14 residues.

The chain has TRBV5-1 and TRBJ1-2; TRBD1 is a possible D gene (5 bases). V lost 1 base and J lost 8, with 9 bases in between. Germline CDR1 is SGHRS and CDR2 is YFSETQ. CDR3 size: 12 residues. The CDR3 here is CASSLTGVGYTF. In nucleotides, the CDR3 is TGCGCCAGCAGCTTGACGGGGGTCGGCTACACCTTC.

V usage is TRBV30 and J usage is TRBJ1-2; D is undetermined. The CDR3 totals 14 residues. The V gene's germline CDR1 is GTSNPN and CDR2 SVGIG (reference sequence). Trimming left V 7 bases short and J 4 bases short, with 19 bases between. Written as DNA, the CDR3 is TGTGCCTCCGACCGGCCCTTACGGGGCTATGGCTACACCTTC. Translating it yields CASDRPLRGYGYTF.

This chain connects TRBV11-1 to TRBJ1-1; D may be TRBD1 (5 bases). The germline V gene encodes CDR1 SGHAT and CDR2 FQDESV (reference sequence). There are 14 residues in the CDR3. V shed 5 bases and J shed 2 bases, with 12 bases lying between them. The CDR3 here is CASSPRGENTEAFF. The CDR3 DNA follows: TGTGCCAGCAGCCCCCGGGGGGAAAACACTGAAGCTTTCTTT.

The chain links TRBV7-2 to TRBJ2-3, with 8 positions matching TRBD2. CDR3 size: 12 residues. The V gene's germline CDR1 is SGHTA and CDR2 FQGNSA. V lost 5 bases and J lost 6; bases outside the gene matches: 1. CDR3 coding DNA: TGTGCCAGCAGCGGACTAGCTGATACGCAGTATTTT. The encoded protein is CASSGLADTQYF.

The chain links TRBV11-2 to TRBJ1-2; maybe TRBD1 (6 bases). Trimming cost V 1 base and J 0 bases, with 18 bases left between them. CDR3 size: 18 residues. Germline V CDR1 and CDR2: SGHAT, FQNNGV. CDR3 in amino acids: CASSLVGSGVNTNYGYTF. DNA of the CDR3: TGTGCCAGCAGCTTAGTCGGGTCAGGGGTCAATACTAACTATGGCTACACCTTC.

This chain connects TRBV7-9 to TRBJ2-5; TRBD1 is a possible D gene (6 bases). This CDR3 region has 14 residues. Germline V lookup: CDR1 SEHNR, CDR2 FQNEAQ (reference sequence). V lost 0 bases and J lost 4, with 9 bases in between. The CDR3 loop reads CASSLAGALETQYF. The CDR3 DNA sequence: TGTGCCAGCAGCTTAGCGGGGGCTCTAGAGACCCAGTACTTC.

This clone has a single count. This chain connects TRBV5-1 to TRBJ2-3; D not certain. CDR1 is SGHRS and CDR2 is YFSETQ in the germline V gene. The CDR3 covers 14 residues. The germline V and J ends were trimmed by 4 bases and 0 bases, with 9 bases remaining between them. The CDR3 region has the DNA TGCGCCAGCAGCCCAGGTCGGAGCACAGATACGCAGTATTTT. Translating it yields CASSPGRSTDTQYF.